This is a list of T cell receptor beta chains from one sample in a study of cytomegalovirus exposure and HLA in healthy donors. TCRdb's copy holds only in-frame clones and misses some; the assay was immunoSEQ multiplex PCR. The sample has about 90,000 clones; roughly two thirds are singletons. The sample consisted of PBMCs. These receptors all stem from a woman aged 45-59 years in good health and CMV-seropositive. Both conserved end residues are part of each CDR3. The D gene is left open where the match is weak. The listing skips clone size in some rows; elsewhere it reads once, few, many or a size class.

V gene: TRBV9
clone size: NA
D gene: TRBD2
J gene: TRBJ2-5
CDR3 DNA: TGTGCCAGCAGCGTAGGGTCGGGAGGAGAGACCCAGTACTTC
CDR3 protein: CASSVGSGGETQYF

V gene: TRBV5-6
clone size: NA
D gene: TRBD2
J gene: TRBJ2-3
CDR3 DNA: TGTGCCAGCGGCGATAGCGGGAGGGCCTCAGATACGCAGTATTTT
CDR3 protein: CASGDSGRASDTQYF

V gene: TRBV6-5
clone size: NA
D gene: TRBD1
J gene: TRBJ2-7
CDR3 DNA: TGTGCCAGCAGTTATCGGGACAGGGGCGACGAGCAGTACTTC
CDR3 protein: CASSYRDRGDEQYF

V gene: TRBV15
clone size: few
D gene: NA
J gene: TRBJ1-5
CDR3 DNA: TGTGCCACCAGCAGAGATTGGGCTTATAGCAATCAGCCCCAGCATTTT
CDR3 protein: CATSRDWAYSNQPQHF

V gene: TRBV19
clone size: NA
D gene: TRBD2
J gene: TRBJ2-7
CDR3 DNA: TGTGCCAGTAGTGGACTAGCGGAAGTCTACGAGCAGTACTTC
CDR3 protein: CASSGLAEVYEQYF

V gene: TRBV6-1
clone size: NA
D gene: TRBD1
J gene: TRBJ2-5
CDR3 DNA: TGTGCCAGCAGTGAGGTGGGGGACAGTCCTCGGTACTTC
CDR3 protein: CASSEVGDSPRYF

V gene: TRBV11-2
clone size: once
D gene: TRBD1
J gene: TRBJ1-4
CDR3 DNA: TGTGCCAGCAGCTTAGCTTTGGGACAGAGTAATGAAAAACTGTTTTTT
CDR3 protein: CASSLALGQSNEKLFF

V gene: TRBV28
clone size: NA
D gene: NA
J gene: TRBJ2-7
CDR3 DNA: TGTGCCAGCAGTTTACTAGGAGGCGATGTTATGAGCTCCTACGAGCAGTACTTC
CDR3 protein: CASSLLGGDVMSSYEQYF

V gene: TRBV27
clone size: NA
D gene: NA
J gene: TRBJ2-3
CDR3 DNA: TGTGCCAGCAGGCGGGACCAAACAGATACGCAGTATTTT
CDR3 protein: CASRRDQTDTQYF

V gene: TRBV27
clone size: few
D gene: NA
J gene: TRBJ1-5
CDR3 DNA: TGTGCCAGCAGTTTTAGCAGTTGGCAGCCCCAGCATTTT
CDR3 protein: CASSFSSWQPQHF

V gene: TRBV7-8
clone size: NA
D gene: NA
J gene: TRBJ2-1
CDR3 DNA: TGTGCCAGCAGCTTTTCTTGGGATGACACTAGTGAGCAGTTCTTC
CDR3 protein: CASSFSWDDTSEQFF

V gene: TRBV5-4
clone size: NA
D gene: NA
J gene: TRBJ2-2
CDR3 DNA: TGTGCCAGCAGCTTGGGGAGATTCACCGGGGAGCTGTTTTTT
CDR3 protein: CASSLGRFTGELFF

V gene: TRBV9
clone size: NA
D gene: TRBD1
J gene: TRBJ1-5
CDR3 DNA: TGTGCCAGCAGCAAGACAGGGAATAGCAATCAGCCCCAGCATTTT
CDR3 protein: CASSKTGNSNQPQHF

V gene: TRBV19
clone size: NA
D gene: TRBD2
J gene: TRBJ2-7
CDR3 DNA: TGTGCCAGTAGTATCTTACTAGCGGAGGGGGAGCAGTACTTC
CDR3 protein: CASSILLAEGEQYF

V gene: TRBV5-1
clone size: NA
D gene: NA
J gene: TRBJ2-7
CDR3 DNA: TGCGCCAGCAGCTTGTCCACCTACGAGCAGTACTTC
CDR3 protein: CASSLSTYEQYF

V gene: TRBV15
clone size: NA
D gene: TRBD2
J gene: TRBJ2-1
CDR3 DNA: TGTGCCACCAGCTCCGGGACTAGCGGTTACAATGAGCAGTTCTTC
CDR3 protein: CATSSGTSGYNEQFF

V gene: TRBV12-5
clone size: once
D gene: TRBD2
J gene: TRBJ2-1
CDR3 DNA: TGTGCTAGTGGGGGGGCACTAGCGGGAGAGAAAGCCTACAATGAGCAGTTCTTC
CDR3 protein: CASGGALAGEKAYNEQFF

V gene: TRBV5-1
clone size: NA
D gene: TRBD1
J gene: TRBJ2-7
CDR3 DNA: TGCGCCAGCAGCTTGGTAACAGGGGGAATTAGCGAGCAGTACTTC
CDR3 protein: CASSLVTGGISEQYF

V gene: TRBV5-4
clone size: once
D gene: NA
J gene: TRBJ1-4
CDR3 DNA: TGTGCCAGCAGCTTGCGGGGAGGTGAAAAACTGTTTTTT
CDR3 protein: CASSLRGGEKLFF

V gene: TRBV4-2
clone size: NA
D gene: TRBD1
J gene: TRBJ1-2
CDR3 DNA: TGTGCCAGCAGCCAAGTTGGTCCGCAGGGGACAGGGTATGGCTACACCTTC
CDR3 protein: CASSQVGPQGTGYGYTF

V gene: TRBV6-5
clone size: NA
D gene: NA
J gene: TRBJ2-5
CDR3 DNA: TGTGCCAGCAGTTACTCAAATGGACTTCAAGAGACCCAGTACTTC
CDR3 protein: CASSYSNGLQETQYF

V gene: TRBV18
clone size: NA
D gene: NA
J gene: TRBJ2-7
CDR3 DNA: TGTGCCAGCTCACCAGGGGGCAGGTCCTACGAGCAGTACTTC
CDR3 protein: CASSPGGRSYEQYF

V gene: TRBV28
clone size: NA
D gene: NA
J gene: TRBJ1-2
CDR3 DNA: TGTGCCAGCAGAAGCCCACAGGGAGATGCAAATGGCTACACCTTC
CDR3 protein: CASRSPQGDANGYTF

V gene: TRBV19
clone size: NA
D gene: TRBD1
J gene: TRBJ2-1
CDR3 DNA: TGTGCCAGTAGTATGTGGACAGGGGGCTATATGAGGGCCTACAATGAGCAGTTCTTC
CDR3 protein: CASSMWTGGYMRAYNEQFF

V gene: TRBV15
clone size: NA
D gene: NA
J gene: TRBJ1-4
CDR3 DNA: TGTGCCACCAGCAGACCGATTGAGAATGAAAAACTGTTTTTT
CDR3 protein: CATSRPIENEKLFF

V gene: TRBV6-5
clone size: NA
D gene: NA
J gene: TRBJ1-3
CDR3 DNA: TGTGCCAGCAGTCAAGGCGGGGGGCCAGGAAACACCATATATTTT
CDR3 protein: CASSQGGGPGNTIYF

V gene: TRBV11-2
clone size: NA
D gene: NA
J gene: TRBJ1-1
CDR3 DNA: TGTGCCAGCACCCCCAGCGAGACTGAAGCTTTCTTT
CDR3 protein: CASTPSETEAFF

V gene: TRBV9
clone size: NA
D gene: NA
J gene: TRBJ1-1
CDR3 DNA: TGTGCCAGCAGCGTAGCACCGGGGATATCTGAAGCTTTCTTT
CDR3 protein: CASSVAPGISEAFF